These 10 T cell receptor beta chains were all obtained from the same sample, sequenced in a study of T cells in Graves' hyperthyroidism and ophthalmopathy. Amplified TCR beta CDR3 regions derived from RNA transcripts. A first-round RT-PCR of the TCR CDR3 used the HTBI primer set. TCRdb re-called the multiplex PCR reads through MiXCR, storing one row per CDR3 protein. The sample consists of some 650,000 distinct CDR3 sequences, about a sixth of them appearing once. Material for sequencing was blood. Receptors were obtained from a woman between 40 and 50 years old with Graves' ophthalmopathy.

J is TRBJ1-1 and V is TRBV7-9; a possible D gene is TRBD1 (5 bases). Germline V gene sequence: CDR1 SEHNR, CDR2 FQNEAQ (reference sequence). CDR3 length: 13 amino acids. Deletions cut 1 base from V and 9 bases from J, with 12 bases between. CDR3 sequence: CASSLGFGTQAFF. The CDR3 DNA reads as TGTGCCAGCAGCTTAGGATTTGGGACCCAAGCTTTCTTT.

Of note for this clonotype: A much larger clone sits a single nucleotide away, making a read error possible. The rearrangement links TRBV20-1 to TRBJ2-1; TRBD2 matches at 11 bases. TRBJ2-7 matches the DNA end more closely, so the J call is doubtful. The CDR3 covers 15 residues. Germline lookup yields CDR1 DFQATT and CDR2 SNEGSKA (reference sequence). CDR3 protein: CSARSGTSGYNEQYF. The CDR3 DNA follows: TGCAGTGCTAGATCAGGGACTAGCGGTTACAATGAGCAGTACTTC.

Ten or more counts support this clonotype. The rearrangement uses TRBV7-9 and TRBJ2-1; TRBD1 or TRBD2 may be the D gene (6 bases each). The germline CDR1 and CDR2 sequences are SEHNR and FQNEAQ (reference sequence). Between the trimmed V and J ends, which lost 1 base and 1 base, there was a span of 17 bases. CDR3 length equals 18 residues. The CDR3 reads CASSLVGSGGISYNEQFF. The CDR3 DNA reads as TGTGCCAGCAGCTTAGTGGGGTCCGGGGGCATTTCCTACAATGAGCAGTTCTTC.

Of note for this clonotype: A read error may account for a junction end that differs from germline. V is TRBV5-5 and J is TRBJ1-1; 7 positions agree with TRBD1. Germline V gene data show CDR1 as SGHKS and CDR2 as YYEKEE (reference sequence). The CDR3 covers 14 residues. CDR3 coding DNA: TGTGCCAGCAGCTGGGGACAGCAGAACACTGGAGCTTTCTTT. It yields the protein CASSWGQQNTGAFF.

This clonotype has at least ten counts. The chain links TRBV2 to TRBJ2-2; 7 bases are a match to TRBD1. J was trimmed by 2 bases and V by 6 bases; bases with no gene match: 9. The CDR3 consists of 16 residues. Germline V CDR1 and CDR2: SNHLY, FYNNEI. The CDR3 coding sequence is TGTGCCAGCAGCCCTGGGGGACAGATAAACACCGGGGAGCTGTTTTTT. This translates into CASSPGGQINTGELFF.

This clonotype was seen ten or more times. The chain joins TRBV20-1 to TRBJ2-3; D not certain. Germline V gene lookup returns CDR1 DFQATT and CDR2 SNEGSKA (reference sequence). The germline V and J ends were trimmed by 6 bases and 1 base, with 14 bases remaining between them. The length of the CDR3 is 14 residues. The DNA for the CDR3 is TGCAGTGCGAGAACTAAAACGGGCACAGATACGCAGTATTTT. Translated: CSARTKTGTDTQYF.

The V and J genes are TRBV27 and TRBJ1-2; D might be TRBD1 (5 bases). With 0 bases removed from V and 8 bases from J, the gap between germline ends came to 16 bases. The CDR3 contains 15 residues. Per germline, CDR1 MNHEY and CDR2 SMNVEV (reference sequence). CDR3 nucleotide sequence: TGTGCCAGCAGTTTATCAGGAGGGCCGGGGGAGGGCTACACCTTC. Translated, it gives CASSLSGGPGEGYTF.

There are a few counts of this clonotype. V is TRBV12-3 or TRBV12-4 and J is TRBJ1-6; TRBD1 might be the D (5 bases). Trimming stripped 6 bases from V and 6 bases from J, with 9 bases between. This CDR3 is 13 amino acids long. The CDR3 DNA follows: TGTGCCAGCAGGCGGGGCCCTAATTCACCCCTCCACTTT. It specifies CASRRGPNSPLHF.

This clonotype was counted at least ten times. V is TRBV6-1 and J is TRBJ2-1; 8 bases match TRBD2. CDR3 length: 15 residues. Germline values: CDR1 MNHNS, CDR2 SASEGT. The ends lost 7 bases at V and 3 bases at J; junction bases unmatched: 8. The CDR3 DNA reads as TGTGCCAGCACCCAAACTAGCGGCAACTACAATGAGCAGTTCTTC. It encodes CASTQTSGNYNEQFF.

This clonotype was counted ten times or more. The chain carries TRBV2 and TRBJ2-7; D is ambiguous. Germline CDR1 SNHLY, CDR2 FYNNEI. Trimming took off 5 bases at V and 4 bases at J, with 6 bases between the two ends. The CDR3 loop spans 11 amino acids. The CDR3 protein is CASSWTYEQYF. CDR3 DNA sequence: TGTGCCAGCAGTTGGACGTACGAGCAGTACTTC.